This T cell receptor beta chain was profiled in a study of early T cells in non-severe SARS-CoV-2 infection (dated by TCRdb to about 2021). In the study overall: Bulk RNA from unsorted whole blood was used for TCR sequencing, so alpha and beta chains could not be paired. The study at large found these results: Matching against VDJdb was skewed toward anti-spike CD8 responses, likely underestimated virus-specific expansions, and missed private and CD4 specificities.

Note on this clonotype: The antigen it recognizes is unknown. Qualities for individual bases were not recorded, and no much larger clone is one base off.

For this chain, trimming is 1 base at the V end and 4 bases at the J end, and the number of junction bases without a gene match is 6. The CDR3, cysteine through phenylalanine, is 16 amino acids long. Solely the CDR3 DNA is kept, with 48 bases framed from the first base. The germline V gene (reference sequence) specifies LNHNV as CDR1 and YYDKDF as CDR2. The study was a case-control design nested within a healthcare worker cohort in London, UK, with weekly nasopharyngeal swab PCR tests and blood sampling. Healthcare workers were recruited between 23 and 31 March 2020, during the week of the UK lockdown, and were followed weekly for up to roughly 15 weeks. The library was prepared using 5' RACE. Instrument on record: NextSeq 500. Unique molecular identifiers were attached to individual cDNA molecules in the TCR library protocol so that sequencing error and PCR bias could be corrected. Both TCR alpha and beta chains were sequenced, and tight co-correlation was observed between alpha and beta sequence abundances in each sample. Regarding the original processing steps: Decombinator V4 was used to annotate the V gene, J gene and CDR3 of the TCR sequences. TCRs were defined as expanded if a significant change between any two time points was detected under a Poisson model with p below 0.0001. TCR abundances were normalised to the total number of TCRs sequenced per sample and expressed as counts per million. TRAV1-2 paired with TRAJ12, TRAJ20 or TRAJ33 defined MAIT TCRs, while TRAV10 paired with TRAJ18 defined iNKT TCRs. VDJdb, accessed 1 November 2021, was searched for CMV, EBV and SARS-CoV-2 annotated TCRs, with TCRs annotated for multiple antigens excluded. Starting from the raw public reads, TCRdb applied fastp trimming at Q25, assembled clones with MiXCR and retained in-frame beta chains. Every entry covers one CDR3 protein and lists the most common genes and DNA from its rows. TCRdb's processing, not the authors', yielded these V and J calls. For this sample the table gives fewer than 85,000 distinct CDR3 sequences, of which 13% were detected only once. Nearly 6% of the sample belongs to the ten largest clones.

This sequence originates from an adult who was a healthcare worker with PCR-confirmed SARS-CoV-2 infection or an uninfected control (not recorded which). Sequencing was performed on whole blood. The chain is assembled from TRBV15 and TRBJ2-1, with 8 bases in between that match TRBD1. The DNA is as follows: TGTGCCACCAGCAGAGCAGGGGGCCGATTATACAATGAGCAGTTCTTC. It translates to CATSRAGGRLYNEQFF. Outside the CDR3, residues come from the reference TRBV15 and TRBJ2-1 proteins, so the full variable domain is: DAMVIQNPRYQVTQFGKPVTLSCSQTLNHNVMYWYQQKSSQAPKLLFHYYDKDFNNEADTPDNFQSRRPNTSFCFLDIRSPGLGDTAMYLCATSRAGGRLYNEQFFGPGTRLTVL.